Below, 5 T cell receptor beta chains from the same sample are listed, as sequenced in a study of breast tumors, draining lymph nodes, adjacent tissues. Samples came from axillary lymph nodes draining the breast cancer. MiXCR was run by TCRdb on the multiplex PCR reads, yielding one entry per CDR3 protein. The sample consists of tens of thousands of distinct CDR3 sequences, 15% to 20% of them appearing once. Material for sequencing was axillary lymph node tissue. These receptors were obtained from a female donor with breast cancer. Some clones in this sample may be carry-over from other donors' samples.

This clonotype was counted many times. This rearrangement joins TRBV2 to TRBJ1-5, with TRBD1 as a possible D gene (6 bases). Trimming pared 6 bases from V and 0 bases from J, leaving 12 bases between. This CDR3 spans 15 amino acids. Germline V CDR1 and CDR2: SNHLY, FYNNEI. CDR3 bases: TGTGCCAGCAGGGCGGGACATAATAGCAATCAGCCCCAGCATTTT. It codes for CASRAGHNSNQPQHF.

The table lists this clonotype with many counts. The chain combines TRBV27 with TRBJ2-2; D assignment may be TRBD1 or TRBD2 (7 bases each). CDR3 size: 14 residues. Trimming took 3 bases from V and 7 from J, leaving 12 bases between them. Germline assignment: CDR1 MNHEY and CDR2 SMNVEV (reference sequence). The CDR3 region has the DNA TGTGCCAGCAGTTTGACAGGGAGGGGCGGGGAGCTGTTTTTT. This sequence encodes CASSLTGRGGELFF.

This clonotype was detected many times. The V call is TRBV2, the J call TRBJ2-2, with no clear D. This CDR3 has 12 amino acids. V lost 7 bases, J lost 7 bases, and 10 bases lay in between. From germline, CDR1 is SNHLY and CDR2 FYNNEI. In DNA form, the CDR3 reads TGTGCCAGCACGCTAGGGCTCGGGGAGCTGTTTTTT. Amino acid sequence: CASTLGLGELFF.

This clonotype was picked up many times. The chain has TRBV24-1 and TRBJ2-1, with D perhaps matching TRBD1 (5 bases). Germline loops: CDR1 KGHDR, CDR2 SFDVKD. V was clipped by 1 base and J by 7 bases, with 16 bases between them. The CDR3 sequence is 16 residues long. CDR3 nucleotide sequence: TGTGCCACCAGTGATTTCGGGCAGGGTATAGAAAATGAGCAGTTCTTC. As protein: CATSDFGQGIENEQFF.

This clonotype came up many times. The rearrangement uses TRBV20-1 and TRBJ2-7, with 9 nucleotides matching TRBD1. From germline, CDR1 is DFQATT and CDR2 SNEGSKA (reference sequence). The CDR3 runs to 14 residues. Trimming removed 3 bases from V and 5 bases from J; junction bases left unmatched: 8. The CDR3 spells CSARAGQGSNEQYF. In DNA, the CDR3 is TGCAGTGCTAGGGCAGGACAGGGGTCGAACGAGCAGTACTTC.